This TCR beta chain was documented in a study of CD8 T cells in ankylosing spondylitis. Study-wide results and limits: Those disease-linked clones were CD8+; they were also relatively rare in peripheral blood.

TCRdb reprocessed the 5' RACE reads via MiXCR and lists one record per CDR3 protein. There are about 240,000 distinct CDR3 sequences in the sample; about 10% occur only once, and approximately 6.6% lies in the top ten. Many counts were recorded for this clonotype. No antigen is known for it. The ends were cut back, 2 bases at V and 4 bases at J, with 3 bases in the middle. The CDR3 contains 12 residues. Input material: blood, either unsorted or a sorted T cell fraction (not recorded which). This chain connects TRBV12-3 or TRBV12-4 to TRBJ2-1; unclear D gene. This TCR derives from a male donor with ankylosing spondylitis or in good health (not recorded which). CDR3 sequence: CASSLKYNEQFF. CDR3 sequence (DNA): TGTGCCAGCAGTTTAAAATACAATGAGCAGTTCTTC.